What follows describes a single T cell receptor beta chain. Its antigen is as yet unknown. This entry is derived from a study of metastatic and nonmetastatic thyroid tumors. Background on the study: Peripheral blood and tumor or nodule samples from malignant and benign thyroid patients were compared.

Ahead of thyroid surgery, no patient had received treatment of any kind. With V trimmed by 6 bases and J by 11 bases, 15 bases remained unmatched. Germline V gene data show CDR1 as MNHNS and CDR2 as SASEGT. CDR3 length equals 14 residues. As handled by the study authors: In papillary thyroid cancer, a distant-metastasis classifier was built using CDR3 differences across clinicopathological groups. TCRdb re-called clones from the PCR reads using MiXCR. None of the V and J calls come from the authors' own analysis; TCRdb made them. The table includes about 70,000 clones, 18% detected once. Notes on the study in general: In both blood and tumor samples, TCR beta diversity was reported significantly higher for malignant than benign nodules.

The receptor comes from a female donor with papillary thyroid cancer or a benign thyroid nodule (not recorded which). Some clones in this sample may be carry-over from other donors' samples. Material: blood. This chain links TRBV6-1 with TRBJ1-1; 7 positions agree with TRBD1. CDR3 region: CASRTGDSTLFAFF. In nucleotides, the CDR3 is TGTGCCAGCAGAACAGGGGACAGCACGTTGTTTGCTTTCTTT.